This T cell receptor (beta chain) was retrieved from a study of OX40 agonist ivuxolimab in advanced cancers. Whole-study context: Males comprised roughly four fifths of the group, whose mean age was about 62 years (range 23 to 79). Study findings and constraints: At 0.1 to 3.0 mg/kg and by week 6, clonal expansion occurred in CD4+ and CD8+ blood T cells.

A word on this clone: The target antigen is unknown.

TCRdb's copy holds only in-frame clones and misses some; the assay was immunoSEQ multiplex PCR. Here the sample spans about 77,000 clones, 85% to 90% being singletons. This receptor was taken from an adult with an advanced solid tumor such as melanoma, head and neck, liver or kidney cancer. The sample consisted of CD4+ or CD8+ T cells sorted from blood, taken in a trial of the OX40 agonist ivuxolimab.

This CDR3 is CASSRGQAGPTNEKLFF. CDR3 in DNA: TGTGCCAGCAGCCGGGGACAGGCCGGCCCCACTAATGAAAAACTGTTTTTT. This chain uses TRBV11-2 with TRBJ1-4; 8 nucleotides line up with TRBD1. With V trimmed by 5 bases and J by 2 bases, 10 bases remained unmatched. The length of the CDR3 is 17 residues. Germline loops: CDR1 SGHAT, CDR2 FQNNGV.